This is a list of T cell receptor beta chains from one sample in a study of graft-versus-host responses after intestinal transplantation. Sequenced by immunoSEQ multiplex PCR; TCRdb stores in-frame clones only, minus some. The repertoire holds about 39,000 clones, approximately 93% seen once, with 3.6% in the top ten. Sequencing used PBMCs, obtained 734 days after intestinal transplantation. Receptors were obtained from a human patient who received an intestinal transplant, so some T cells may come from the graft donor. CDR3s include the opening cysteine and the closing phenylalanine or tryptophan. A D gene is named only where the DNA matches it firmly. Part of the rows lack a size; the others show once, few, many or a class for expanded clones.

d_call	v_call	j_call	clone_size	cdr3_aa	cdr3_nt
TRBD1	TRBV7-9	TRBJ2-1	.	CASISGTGGGEQFF	TGTGCCAGCATCTCCGGGACAGGGGGCGGTGAGCAGTTCTTC
.	TRBV13	TRBJ2-7	once	CASSFSSYEQYF	TGTGCCAGCAGCTTTAGCTCCTACGAGCAGTACTTC
TRBD1	TRBV6-5	TRBJ1-2	.	CASSSGTGSYTF	TGTGCCAGCAGTTCGGGGACAGGAAGCTACACCTTC
.	TRBV12-5	TRBJ2-7	.	CASSPPEAAYEQYF	TGTGCTAGTTCGCCGCCGGAGGCGGCCTACGAGCAGTACTTC
.	TRBV9	TRBJ2-3	.	CASSSFLASSTDTQYF	TGTGCCAGCAGCTCCTTCCTAGCGTCGAGCACAGATACGCAGTATTTT
.	TRBV7-9	TRBJ1-5	.	CASSFPGRDQHF	TGTGCCAGCAGCTTCCCCGGGAGGGACCAGCATTTT
TRBD2	TRBV30	TRBJ2-5	.	CAWNGELAGETQYF	TGTGCCTGGAATGGGGAACTAGCGGGAGAGACCCAGTACTTC
.	TRBV25-1	TRBJ2-7	.	CASSESMGEIPYEQYF	TGTGCCAGCAGTGAATCCATGGGGGAGATCCCCTACGAGCAGTACTTC
.	TRBV10-3	TRBJ1-1	.	CAITVRDMNTEAFF	TGTGCCATCACAGTCAGAGACATGAACACTGAAGCTTTCTTT
.	TRBV6-9	TRBJ1-1	once	CASTLDPGYTEAFF	TGTGCCAGCACCTTAGACCCGGGGTATACTGAAGCTTTCTTT
TRBD2	TRBV6-6	TRBJ2-7	.	CASSYSAGGPYEQYF	TGTGCCAGCAGTTACTCGGCGGGGGGGCCCTACGAGCAGTACTTC
TRBD1	TRBV27	TRBJ1-1	.	CASRTGVEGTEAFF	TGTGCCAGCAGGACAGGGGTGGAGGGCACTGAAGCTTTCTTT
.	TRBV2	TRBJ2-1	.	CASSDKYRLARYNEQFF	TGTGCCAGCAGTGATAAGTATCGGCTAGCGAGATACAATGAGCAGTTCTTC
.	TRBV4-2	TRBJ2-7	once	CASSPTGARGLSSYEQYF	TGTGCCAGCAGCCCGACTGGGGCAAGGGGCTTGAGCTCCTACGAGCAGTACTTC
TRBD1	TRBV10-1	TRBJ1-5	.	CASDRDSNQPQHF	TGCGCCAGTGACAGGGACAGCAATCAGCCCCAGCATTTT
.	TRBV2	TRBJ2-3	.	CASNPGDTDTQYF	TGTGCCAGCAACCCCGGGGACACAGATACGCAGTATTTT
.	TRBV6-1	TRBJ1-6	few	CASSLSTYTPLHF	TGTGCCAGCAGTTTGTCCACCTACACTCCCCTCCACTTT
.	TRBV6-5	TRBJ1-1	.	CASSLDIGSTEAFF	TGTGCCAGCTCTTTGGACATAGGGAGCACTGAAGCTTTCTTT
.	TRBV5-1	TRBJ1-2	.	CASRTTGGYTF	TGCGCCAGCCGGACGACAGGCGGCTACACCTTC
.	TRBV10-2	TRBJ2-3	.	CASSYGRADTQYF	TGCGCCAGCAGTTATGGACGGGCAGATACGCAGTATTTT
.	TRBV6-5	TRBJ2-3	.	CASSAGRGPDTQYF	TGTGCCAGCAGTGCAGGGCGGGGGCCAGATACGCAGTATTTT
.	TRBV10-2	TRBJ2-6	.	CASSDGPHSSGASVLTF	TGCGCCAGCTCGGACGGTCCACACTCTTCTGGGGCCAGCGTCCTGACTTTC
.	TRBV7-3	TRBJ1-2	.	CASSLSGDPNYGYTF	TGTGCCAGCAGCTTAAGCGGGGATCCTAACTATGGCTACACCTTC
.	TRBV5-1	TRBJ2-5	.	CASSSQRGRLQETQYF	TGCGCCAGCAGCTCACAAAGGGGACGGTTACAAGAGACCCAGTACTTC
.	TRBV7-9	TRBJ2-3	.	CASSRAGLSSTDTQYF	TGTGCCAGCAGCCGAGCCGGACTATCAAGCACAGATACGCAGTATTTT
.	TRBV19	TRBJ2-1	.	CAVGAGFIHNEQFF	TGTGCCGTGGGTGCGGGATTTATCCACAATGAGCAGTTCTTC
.	TRBV27	TRBJ2-7	.	CASSPSLRREQYF	TGTGCCAGCAGCCCTAGCTTGCGCCGCGAGCAGTACTTC
.	TRBV2	TRBJ1-1	.	CASTERVDATLNTEAFF	TGTGCCAGCACCGAGCGTGTGGACGCCACTTTGAACACTGAAGCTTTCTTT
.	TRBV10-2	TRBJ1-6	.	CASSEWGEGSPLHF	TGCGCCAGCAGTGAGTGGGGGGAGGGTTCACCCCTCCACTTT
.	TRBV6-6	TRBJ1-6	.	CATNTGLVNSPLHF	TGTGCCACCAATACAGGGTTGGTCAATTCACCCCTCCACTTT
.	TRBV11-2	TRBJ1-6	.	CASSSPGGWAVGDSPLHF	TGTGCCAGCAGCTCCCCCGGGGGGTGGGCAGTTGGTGATTCACCCCTCCACTTT
.	TRBV6-5	TRBJ1-2	.	CASSKQFRWYGYTF	TGTGCCAGCAGTAAGCAGTTTAGATGGTATGGCTACACCTTC
TRBD2	TRBV5-4	TRBJ2-5	.	CASSSGGSQRETQYF	TGTGCCAGCTCTAGCGGGGGCTCTCAACGAGAGACCCAGTACTTC
TRBD1	TRBV5-1	TRBJ1-2	.	CASSFRTGSLRYGYTF	TGCGCCAGCAGCTTCCGGACAGGGTCCCTCCGCTATGGCTACACCTTC
.	TRBV6-5	TRBJ2-7	.	CASNIGPSYEQYF	TGTGCCAGCAATATAGGGCCATCCTACGAGCAGTACTTC
.	TRBV18	TRBJ2-2	.	CASSARSGELFF	TGTGCCAGCTCAGCCAGGTCCGGGGAGCTGTTTTTT
TRBD2	TRBV4-1	TRBJ2-3	.	CASSQDLTGRVLDTQYF	TGCGCCAGCAGCCAAGATCTAACGGGGAGGGTGTTAGATACGCAGTATTTT
.	TRBV5-1	TRBJ2-7	.	CASSLTGQGEQYF	TGCGCCAGCAGCTTGACAGGGCAGGGCGAGCAGTACTTC
.	TRBV20-1	TRBJ2-7	.	CSFSYEQYF	TGCAGTTTCTCCTACGAGCAGTACTTC
TRBD1	TRBV28	TRBJ2-7	.	CASKQGSITYEQYF	TGTGCCAGCAAACAGGGGAGTATTACTTACGAGCAGTACTTC
TRBD2	TRBV5-1	TRBJ2-2	.	CASTLGASGSHLTGELFF	TGCGCCAGCACCCTGGGGGCTAGCGGGAGTCATTTGACCGGGGAGCTGTTTTTT
.	TRBV6-1	TRBJ1-1	.	CASRFGLNTEAFF	TGTGCCAGCAGATTCGGACTGAACACTGAAGCTTTCTTT
.	TRBV28	TRBJ2-1	.	CASSFGASEQFF	TGTGCCAGCAGTTTCGGAGCATCCGAGCAGTTCTTC
.	TRBV19	TRBJ2-2	once	CASRTGPNTGELFF	TGTGCCAGTAGGACCGGACCGAACACCGGGGAGCTGTTTTTT
.	TRBV6-4	TRBJ1-3	.	CASSRDTGNTIYF	TGTGCCAGCAGCCGGGACACTGGAAACACCATATATTTT
TRBD1	TRBV10-1	TRBJ2-3	.	CASSGGQAARVSTQYF	TGCGCCAGCAGTGGAGGACAGGCCGCTCGAGTTAGTACGCAGTATTTT
.	TRBV7-9	TRBJ1-5	.	CASRAGGQPQHF	TGTGCCAGCAGGGCCGGGGGTCAGCCCCAGCATTTT
.	TRBV7-3	TRBJ2-5	.	CASSLTSGLQETQYF	TGTGCCAGCAGCTTAACGTCGGGACTTCAAGAGACCCAGTACTTC